The TCR beta chain under discussion was sequenced for a study of long-term antiretroviral therapy in people with HIV (dated by TCRdb to 2022 to 2024). At the level of the whole study: The earliest samples were collected approximately a decade before the 2015 WHO recommendation for immediate ART, a period when ART was typically delayed until CD4 counts fell. This retrospective serial study examined whether starting ART and sustained HIV suppression were associated with changes in the composition and diversity of the TRB repertoire in peripheral blood. A total of roughly 180 cryopreserved PBMC samples were contributed to the cohort by 30 adults with confirmed HIV infection, with samples collected serially over a mean of roughly six years (range 1-12). Among the approximately 30 participants with HIV, more than ten were female. No cross-contamination during QIAcube processing was seen in test extractions of a monoclonal T-cell line run alongside around 34 polyclonal samples.

The immunoSEQ hsTCRB v3.0 assay was used at survey level resolution for TRB variable region sequencing. A depth of roughly 35,000-55,000 T-cell genomes per sample was targeted for TRB sequencing. Pooled TRB libraries were sequenced on an Illumina MiSeq with a v3 150-cycle kit. Turning to the authors' computational methods: Repertoire analysis was performed in R inside a reproducible Nextflow workflow that covered QC, data transformation and analysis. LymphoSeq2, an R package for exploring AIRR-Seq data, was used to implement the custom analyses. Several samples that yielded fewer than 5000 total TRB sequences were excluded, so that approximately 170 HIV repertoires were analyzed. Among the roughly 200 retained HIV repertoires, some 60 were collected before ART initiation and 120 to 140 were collected after ART initiation. Each repertoire was downsampled to 5000 TRB nucleotide sequences, and summary statistics were averaged across 100 downsampling iterations. The analysis kept only TRB sequences whose CDR3 regions were at least seven amino acids long. Two measures captured diversity: a Shannon entropy-derived clonality score and the Gini coefficient. Repertoire networks linked the top 5000 CDR3 amino acid sequences whenever two sequences differed by an edit distance of one. For TRB CDR3 amino acid sequences, antigen specificity groups and MHC restriction were predicted with GLIPH2. Known CMV, EBV, HIV or tissue antigen associations were flagged by matching CDR3 amino acid sequences against VDJdb and McPAS-TCR. Pre-ART, post-ART and control groups were compared with Wilcoxon signed-rank tests and Holm-Bonferroni correction. The source is immuneACCESS, and TCRdb retained only in-frame sequences with V and J called. Part of the clones is not carried over; for the studies checked, unresolved V genes explain less than half of this, and the remainder is unexplained. V, J and clone size are those of that table, while D and trimming were read from the DNA. The sample table contains about 34,000 clones; only one count was recorded for around 84% of them. The ten largest clones take up about 5.3% of the sample.

General study outcomes and caveats: Because PBMC availability was limited, only the TCR beta chain was sequenced, with no alpha chain pairing. CDR3 length ranges in HIV repertoires were narrower than in controls, and network structure suggested an antigen-experienced repertoire with only a slight naive shift after ART. The repertoire was dominated across all time points by expanded TRB clones identified before ART initiation, although this dominance was seen to fluctuate and to decrease in many PLHIV after ART. Because cell numbers in pre-ART samples were limited, unsorted PBMC were profiled instead of sorted CD4+ and CD8+ T cells. The samples were dated from about 2003 to 2018, and the ART regimens that were used may be less effective than current ART regimens. Starting ART was linked to a significant rise in TRB diversity, yet even with long-term ART the diversity remained significantly lower than in transplant donor controls. Inferences about post-ART repertoire changes were limited because no data were available on ART adherence, viral resistance or therapy changes.

The CDR3 numbers 15 residues from cysteine through phenylalanine. The kept DNA is CDR3 alone, 45 bases in frame from the first base. Clipping removes 6 bases from V and 13 bases from J, with 11 as the unmatched junction base count. Per the germline V gene, SNHLY is the CDR1 and FYNNEI is the CDR2. Participants were included only if at least one PBMC sample before ART initiation and at least two post-ART samples were available. Every participant with HIV received treatment in the United States of America. Before DNA extraction, cryopreserved samples of 1-10 million PBMC were thawed and washed. At the time of the earliest PBMC sample for each participant with HIV, ages ranged from about 23 to 60 years. PBMC samples were contributed by each participant from 1-4 timepoints before ART initiation and 2-8 timepoints after ART initiation, with a median of 7 samples. Serial HIV viral load, CD4+ T-cell count, ART history and demographic data were obtained for every participant. A Qiagen kit on a QIAcube was used to extract genomic DNA from unsorted PBMC, with samples processed in batches of 12.

With respect to this clone: No antigen is known for it. Within one base of it there is no much larger clone, and no base qualities were kept.

The receptor was isolated from a woman in her twenties or thirties with HIV. The sample consisted of unsorted PBMCs, taken roughly 2.9 years before starting antiretroviral therapy. This chain is built from TRBV2 and TRBJ2-4; the junction holds 14 bases that match TRBD2. This receptor carries the CDR3 CASSRAGTSGGLQYF. The DNA reads as follows: TGTGCCAGCAGCCGAGCCGGGACTAGCGGGGGTCTCCAGTACTTC.